This T cell receptor (beta chain) was recorded in a study of radiation and T cells in renal cell carcinoma (dated by TCRdb to the early 2020s). Some background on the complete study: Samples came from a clinical trial, in which primary renal cell carcinomas received 15 Gy stereotactic body radiation therapy followed by nephrectomy 4 weeks later. Across all 50 or so samples, 4 million to 5 million unique CDR3 nucleotide sequences encoding roughly 2,800,000 unique CDR3 amino acid sequences were identified. In total, 53 samples underwent TCR beta sequencing: 25 or so tumors plus 27 peripheral blood samples.

What this sample's time point label stands for: baseline pretreatment blood. The sample's treatment or condition label is to be understood as: 15 Gy SBRT to primary tumor, nephrectomy 4 weeks later. To track tumor-enriched clonotypes, serial peripheral blood was sampled from radiation-treated patients at baseline and at 2 weeks and 4 weeks after SBRT. Renal cell carcinoma with clear cell pathology was present in all patients. Genomic DNA for TCR sequencing was prepared using the QIAamp DNA Blood Mini Kit (Qiagen). The analyses included just those samples that passed every quality control check. Trimming at the junction amounts to 5 bases on V and 2 bases on J, and the germline ends lie 10 bases apart. The germline V gene (reference sequence) yields LNHDA for CDR1 and SQIVND for CDR2. The CDR3 has 14 amino acids, counting the end cysteine and phenylalanine. The kept DNA is CDR3 alone, 42 bases in frame from the first base.

Of note for this clone: It has no known antigen specificity. No base-level quality is on record; no much larger clone is a single base apart.

Study-wide conclusions, independent of this receptor: Changes in the blood repertoire were not tracked past 4 weeks after treatment. In blood, the top tumor clonotypes increased between baseline and 2 weeks post-radiation and then shrank by 4 weeks, which suggests that tumor-resident clones expanded only transiently. Effects of radiation dose or scheduling on the TCR repertoire could not be addressed with the single-armed trial design. No pretreatment tumor biopsies were available, so the baseline intratumoral presence of clonotypes could not be determined.

TCR beta libraries were generated from genomic DNA with the immunoSEQ kit, following the manufacturer's recommendations. To prepare the libraries, a first multiplex PCR with proprietary primers was run, followed by a second PCR that added unique barcodes, and a bead cleanup was done after each round. A kit-provided positive control reaction and a negative control reaction were included in every sample batch. The final libraries underwent checking on an Agilent 4200 TapeStation D1000 ScreenTape, volumetric pooling, and quantification by qPCR. Sequencing was performed on an Illumina NextSeq500 with a MidOutput 150-cycle cartridge, and 156 Read1 and 15 Index1 cycles were run with kit custom primers. The pooled library was loaded at about 0.93 pM with about 20% PhiX control spiked in. Per the original workflow: The vendor-processed data were analyzed in R, and a clonotype was defined as all T cells that share the same CDR3 nucleotide sequence. For clone abundance analyses, frequencies were normalized to the 10,000 most abundant clones per sample. Public T cell clones, which averaged fewer than five per sample, were excluded before analysis. A difference in abundance of at least 32-fold between compartments was used to define tumor-enriched and baseline blood-enriched clonotypes. A beta-binomial differential abundance model was applied to find clonotypes that expanded or contracted between blood time points. Tumor-blood repertoire similarity was measured with the Baroni-Urbani and Buser coefficient, and groups were compared using two-tailed Wilcoxon tests in R. As stored in TCRdb, this immuneACCESS dataset retains in-frame rearrangements with V and J assigned. A fraction of the clones does not appear; measured against another copy, unresolved V genes explain less than half of the discrepancy, and the remainder lacks a known reason. V, J and clone size reflect that table, while D and trimming were determined from the DNA. The sample profile shows 20,000 to 25,000 clones; approximately 80% of them were found once. The ten largest clonotypes hold around 42% of the sample.

The receptor chain draws on TRBV19 and TRBJ2-1; the D gene is perhaps TRBD2, from 5 matching bases. This receptor was taken from a man aged 55 to 70 with renal cell carcinoma. The sequencing used blood, collected from a patient whose treatment included radiotherapy and nephrectomy. CDR3 reads: CASSLSGTYNEQFF. The DNA sequence reads TGTGCCAGTAGTCTCAGCGGCACCTACAATGAGCAGTTCTTC.